This section outlines one T cell receptor (beta chain) sequence together with its context. Its specificity is unknown. PCR was performed using 60 Vbeta and 13 Jbeta primers. Sequencing was performed with immunoSEQ multiplex PCR; in TCRdb, only in-frame clones are kept and a portion is missing. The profile shows roughly 79,000 clones, around 70% of them singletons. These data originate in a study of cytomegalovirus exposure and HLA in healthy donors. Notes on the study in general: Beyond CMV serostatus, there was no information to go on about immune exposure. High specificity and sensitivity for cytomegalovirus status were reported for the classifier.

Looked up from germline, CDR1 is SGHNT and CDR2 is YENEEA. This CDR3 comprises 16 residues. Trimming removed 3 bases from V and 2 bases from J; junction bases left unmatched: 6. The rearrangement joins TRBV11-3 to TRBJ2-3, with 9 nucleotides matching TRBD2. The sequence came from a woman aged 45-59 years in good health and CMV-seropositive. The sequenced sample consisted of PBMCs. The CDR3 nucleotides read TGTGCCAGCAGCTTCCCGACTAGCGGATACACAGATACGCAGTATTTT. Its translation is CASSFPTSGYTDTQYF.